The clone carrying this TCR beta chain was detected once. Its antigen is undetermined. The data derive from a study of OX40 agonist ivuxolimab in advanced cancers. The study's findings and limits: CD8+ T cells were the subset that, on average, had more expanded clones than CD4+. Among the nonresponders, some also had low normalized T-cell clonal expansion.

Germline V gene lookup returns CDR1 WNHNN and CDR2 SYGVQD (reference sequence). Deletions cut 6 bases from V and 5 bases from J, with 8 bases between. This CDR3 region has 12 residues. The assay was immunoSEQ multiplex PCR, and TCRdb's table has in-frame clones only and misses some. The table includes about 65,000 clones, roughly 90% detected once. The chain couples TRBV10-1 to TRBJ2-1; D unresolved. This TCR came from an adult with an advanced solid tumor such as melanoma, head and neck, liver or kidney cancer. Source: CD4+ or CD8+ T cells sorted from blood, taken in a trial of the OX40 agonist ivuxolimab. The CDR3 DNA sequence: TGCGCCAGCAGAGCTTCCAACAATGAGCAGTTCTTC. As protein: CASRASNNEQFF.